This is a list of T cell receptor beta chains from one sample in a study of T cell repertoires in ileal Crohn's disease. TCRdb keeps only in-frame clones here, not all; method: immunoSEQ multiplex PCR. The repertoire holds 2,600 or so clones, roughly 91% seen once, with about 2% in the top ten. Sequencing was done on a sample of CD4+ T cells sorted from the ileum. These receptor sequences come from an adult with Crohn's disease. CDR3s include the opening cysteine and the closing phenylalanine or tryptophan. A D gene is named only where the DNA matches it firmly. Rows may omit the clone size; those that give it use once, few, many or a size class.

j_call clone_size v_call d_call cdr3_nt cdr3_aa
TRBJ1-5 NA TRBV4-3 TRBD1 TGCGCCAGCAGCCAAGGCCGGGACAGGGGGCGGAATCAGCCCCAGCATTTT CASSQGRDRGRNQPQHF
TRBJ1-2 NA TRBV19 TRBD1 TGTGCCAGTACCGCCCAAGGGGACAGGGGCGGCTACACCTTC CASTAQGDRGGYTF
TRBJ2-3 NA TRBV19 NA TGTGCCAGTAGTTCACAGAGAGCGGGCACAGATACGCAGTATTTT CASSSQRAGTDTQYF
TRBJ2-5 once TRBV6-5 NA TGTGCCAGCAGTTACGCAACGGGAGAGACCCAGTACTTC CASSYATGETQYF
TRBJ2-5 few TRBV5-1 NA TGCGCCAGCCGCGAGAGCTGGGAGACCCAGTACTTC CASRESWETQYF
TRBJ2-7 NA TRBV19 NA TGTGCCAGTAGAATCGGACTGGATGGCTACGAGCAGTACTTC CASRIGLDGYEQYF
TRBJ2-7 NA TRBV5-1 TRBD1 TGCGCCAGCAGCTTGACGGGACAGGGGTCCTACGAGCAGTACTTC CASSLTGQGSYEQYF
TRBJ2-3 NA TRBV11-2 NA TGTGCCAGCAGCTTAGGGCCGAGGCGGATATACACAGATACGCAGTATTTT CASSLGPRRIYTDTQYF
TRBJ2-7 NA TRBV4-3 TRBD2 TGCGCCAGCAGCCAAGAGTCGACTAGCGGGACTTTGTACTTC CASSQESTSGTLYF
TRBJ2-5 NA TRBV28 TRBD1 TGTGCCAGCACCGCTTCCCTCGGGACAGGGGCAGGAGAGACCCAGTACTTC CASTASLGTGAGETQYF
TRBJ2-5 NA TRBV11-1 NA TGTGCCAGCAGCCCACCCCCGACTCGGGAGACCCAGTACTTC CASSPPPTRETQYF
TRBJ1-1 NA TRBV7-9 TRBD1 TGTGCCAGCAGCCCCCCACTTCCAGGGGGCGGCACTGAAGCTTTCTTT CASSPPLPGGGTEAFF
TRBJ2-3 NA TRBV30 TRBD2 TGTGCCTGCTCCGGATGGGGGGGTACAGATACGCAGTATTTT CACSGWGGTDTQYF
TRBJ2-2 NA TRBV14 TRBD2 TGTGCCAGCAGCCACAGACTAGCGGACCACTACCTAGGGGAGCTGTTTTTT CASSHRLADHYLGELFF
TRBJ2-3 NA TRBV29-1 NA TGCAGCGTTAGACAAGACAGGACAGATACGCAGTATTTT CSVRQDRTDTQYF
TRBJ1-4 NA TRBV6-6 TRBD1 TGTGCCAGCAGTTACGGACAGGGTGAGGAAAAACTGTTTTTT CASSYGQGEEKLFF
TRBJ2-7 NA TRBV7-2 TRBD2 TGTGCCAGCAGCGGCGGGACTAGCGGGACCTACGAGCAGTACTTC CASSGGTSGTYEQYF
TRBJ2-5 once TRBV5-6 TRBD2 TGTGCCAGCAGCTTGGTGGGGCGGGGGGTAGAGACCCAGTACTTC CASSLVGRGVETQYF
TRBJ2-1 NA TRBV7-3 TRBD2 TGTGCCAGCAGCTCCGGCGGGGGACTAGTGGGGCGTGAGCAGTTCTTC CASSSGGGLVGREQFF
TRBJ2-7 NA TRBV5-4 TRBD2 TGTGCCAGCAGCCCTCAGCGGACTAGCGGGAGGTGGGAGCAGTACTTC CASSPQRTSGRWEQYF
TRBJ1-6 NA TRBV5-1 NA TGCGCCAGCAGCTCGACTTCGTCCTTATTCTCCTATAATTCACCCCTCCACTTT CASSSTSSLFSYNSPLHF
TRBJ2-7 NA TRBV7-6 NA TGTGCCAGCAGCTTAGCGGGTGGGGGGGCCTCCTACGAGCAGTACTTC CASSLAGGGASYEQYF
TRBJ2-3 NA TRBV30 NA TGTGCCTGGAGTGTACGGCGAGGGCAGTATTTT CAWSVRRGQYF
TRBJ2-3 NA TRBV19 TRBD2 TGTGCCAGTACCGCAGCGGGAAGGATAGATACGCAGTATTTT CASTAAGRIDTQYF
TRBJ2-2 once TRBV2 NA TGTGCCAGCAGTGATCCAGGACAGAACACCGGGGAGCTGTTTTTT CASSDPGQNTGELFF
TRBJ2-1 NA TRBV20-1 NA TGCAGTGCAGCTAGCGACCATGAGCAGTTCTTC CSAASDHEQFF
TRBJ2-3 NA TRBV27 TRBD2 TGTGCCAGCAGTTTATCGCGTCTAGCGGGAGCTGGGGGAGATACGCAGTATTTT CASSLSRLAGAGGDTQYF
TRBJ1-1 few TRBV30 NA TGTGCCTGGAGTGATAAGCGCACTGAAGCTTTCTTT CAWSDKRTEAFF
TRBJ2-1 NA TRBV30 NA TGTGCCTGGAGTGTAGGACAGTGGAGCGATGAGCAGTTCTTC CAWSVGQWSDEQFF
TRBJ1-2 NA TRBV7-2 NA TGTGCCAGCAGCTTGGGCAGCTACTATGGCTACACCTTC CASSLGSYYGYTF
TRBJ2-5 NA TRBV7-6 TRBD1 TGTGCCAGCAGCCCCACAGGGGGCCACGAGACCCAGTACTTC CASSPTGGHETQYF
TRBJ1-6 NA TRBV5-5 TRBD1 TGTGCCAGCAGCTCTCCCGGGACAGGGGGCTATAATTCACCCCTCCACTTT CASSSPGTGGYNSPLHF
TRBJ2-1 NA TRBV5-1 TRBD2 TGCGCCAGCAGCGACGGGGGGGCCTCCTACAATGAGCAGTTCTTC CASSDGGASYNEQFF
TRBJ1-4 NA TRBV18 NA TGTGCCAGCTCACCACAGGGGATCGCAACTAATGAAAAACTGTTTTTT CASSPQGIATNEKLFF
TRBJ1-1 NA TRBV7-2 NA TGTGCCAGCAGCTTCACAGAGAACACTGAAGCTTTCTTT CASSFTENTEAFF
TRBJ1-6 once TRBV5-1 TRBD1 TGCGCCAGCAGCTTGGGGACAGGTCTGGGTTCACCCCTCCACTTT CASSLGTGLGSPLHF
TRBJ1-5 once TRBV28 NA TGTGCCAGCAGTTTAACCGGGATACGAAGCAATCAGCCCCAGCATTTT CASSLTGIRSNQPQHF
TRBJ2-3 NA TRBV19 TRBD2 TGTGCCAGTGGACCGGGACTAGCGGACACAGATACGCAGTATTTT CASGPGLADTDTQYF
TRBJ2-7 once TRBV5-1 TRBD2 TGCGCCAGCAGCTTGAAACTAGCGGCATCCTACGAGCAGTACTTC CASSLKLAASYEQYF
TRBJ2-3 NA TRBV7-6 NA TGTGCCAGCAGCCCCCTTGTTGCGGGGGCAGGAGATACGCAGTATTTT CASSPLVAGAGDTQYF
TRBJ1-3 once TRBV7-2 TRBD1 TGTGCCAGCAGCCCAGGGGGCAGGGGGAGGGACCCCATATATTTT CASSPGGRGRDPIYF
TRBJ1-5 NA TRBV15 NA TGTGCCACCAGCAAAGGGGCACAAGGCAATCAGCCCCAGCATTTT CATSKGAQGNQPQHF
TRBJ2-5 NA TRBV7-2 TRBD2 TGTGCCAGCAGCTTTTCTAGCGGGGGTTCCCAAGAGACCCAGTACTTC CASSFSSGGSQETQYF
TRBJ1-2 few TRBV7-3 TRBD1 TGTGCCAGCAGCCTGGGACAGGGCTATGGCTACACCTTC CASSLGQGYGYTF